A single sample is the source of the 4 T cell receptor beta chains below, sequenced in a study of blood T cell repertoires in COVID-19. Profiling relied on immunoSEQ multiplex PCR, and the TCRdb table lists in-frame clones only, not all of them. Among 67,000 or so clones, approximately 77% were seen once, and the ten largest hold around 0.91%. The specimen sequenced was peripheral blood. Every receptor here comes from a woman in her sixties or seventies with acute or convalescent COVID-19.

CDR3: CASSYSASGERNEQFF. The CDR3 region has the DNA TGTGCCAGCAGTTACTCTGCTAGCGGGGAGAGAAATGAGCAGTTCTTC. V is TRBV6-5 and J is TRBJ2-1; 9 nucleotides line up with TRBD2. CDR3 size: 16 residues. CDR1 and CDR2 from the germline V gene are MNHEY and SVGAGI. J was trimmed by 7 bases and V by 0 bases; bases with no gene match: 7.

The chain employs TRBV29-1 and TRBJ1-1, with D possibly TRBD1 on 6 matching bases. The CDR3 loop spans 14 amino acids. V was pared by 6 bases and J by 2 bases, with 16 bases between. Germline V gene data show CDR1 as SQVTM and CDR2 as ANQGSEA. CDR3 sequence (DNA): TGCAGCGTAATGACAGGAACGGCCAACACTGAAGCTTTCTTT. Its translation: CSVMTGTANTEAFF.

The J gene is TRBJ2-5, the V gene TRBV11-2; no clear D gene. Germline lookup yields CDR1 SGHAT and CDR2 FQNNGV. Trimming removed 2 bases from V and 4 bases from J, with 8 bases in between. This CDR3 is 13 amino acids long. The chain's CDR3 is CASSLTVSETQYF. CDR3 nucleotide sequence: TGTGCCAGCAGCTTAACGGTGTCAGAGACCCAGTACTTC. Together with reference TRBV11-2 and TRBJ2-5, the CDR3 gives the full variable domain: EAGVAQSPRYKIIEKRQSVAFWCNPISGHATLYWYQQILGQGPKLLIQFQNNGVVDDSQLPKDRFSAERLKGVDSTLKIQPAKLEDSAVYLCASSLTVSETQYFGPGTRLLVL.

V is TRBV19 and J is TRBJ1-3; D gene uncertain. The CDR3 loop spans 18 amino acids. Trimming left V 3 bases short and J 0 bases short, with 18 bases between. CDR1 and CDR2 from the germline V gene are LNHDA and SQIVND (reference sequence). The CDR3 nucleotides are TGTGCCAGTAGTATCGAGGTTTCGCGAGGACTCTCTGGAAACACCATATATTTT. It specifies CASSIEVSRGLSGNTIYF. Variable domain in full (rest from reference TRBV19 and TRBJ1-3): DGGITQSPKYLFRKEGQNVTLSCEQNLNHDAMYWYRQDPGQGLRLIYYSQIVNDFQKGDIAEGYSVSREKKESFPLTVTSAQKNPTAFYLCASSIEVSRGLSGNTIYFGEGSWLTVV.